Detailed here is one T cell receptor beta chain. The CDR3 has 14 residues. Germline V gives CDR1 SGHKS, CDR2 YYEKEE (reference sequence). The V end lost 4 bases, the J end lost 2 bases, and 12 bases lay between the germline ends. This entry is derived from a study of blood T cell repertoires in COVID-19. Study background: COVID-19 samples, acute and convalescent, were from the United States, Italy and Spain. Sources were T cells, B-cell-depleted T cells, or PBMCs; the material itself was cDNA or gDNA.

In the source study's methods: For nucleated cells, counts were estimated from reference gene primer amplification. The method was immunoSEQ multiplex PCR; TCRdb's version includes in-frame clones alone and lacks a portion of them. Clone size and V and J calls were adopted from that table, with D and trimming inferred from the DNA. There are 200,000 to 250,000 clones in the sample; 75% to 85% occur only once, and approximately 2.4% lies in the top ten. Sequencing was done on a sample of peripheral blood. The TCR comes from a woman aged 70-85 years with COVID-19, enrolled during active disease. The chain has TRBV5-5 and TRBJ1-1; maybe TRBD1 (5 bases). The CDR3 reads CASSAGRRNTEAFF. The CDR3 nucleotides read TGTGCCAGCAGCGCGGGACGACGAAACACTGAAGCTTTCTTT. Combining the CDR3 with reference TRBV5-5 and TRBJ1-1 gives the whole variable domain DAGVTQSPTHLIKTRGQQVTLRCSPISGHKSVSWYQQVLGQGPQFIFQYYEKEERGRGNFPDRFSARQFPNYSSELNVNALLLGDSALYLCASSAGRRNTEAFFGQGTRLTVV.